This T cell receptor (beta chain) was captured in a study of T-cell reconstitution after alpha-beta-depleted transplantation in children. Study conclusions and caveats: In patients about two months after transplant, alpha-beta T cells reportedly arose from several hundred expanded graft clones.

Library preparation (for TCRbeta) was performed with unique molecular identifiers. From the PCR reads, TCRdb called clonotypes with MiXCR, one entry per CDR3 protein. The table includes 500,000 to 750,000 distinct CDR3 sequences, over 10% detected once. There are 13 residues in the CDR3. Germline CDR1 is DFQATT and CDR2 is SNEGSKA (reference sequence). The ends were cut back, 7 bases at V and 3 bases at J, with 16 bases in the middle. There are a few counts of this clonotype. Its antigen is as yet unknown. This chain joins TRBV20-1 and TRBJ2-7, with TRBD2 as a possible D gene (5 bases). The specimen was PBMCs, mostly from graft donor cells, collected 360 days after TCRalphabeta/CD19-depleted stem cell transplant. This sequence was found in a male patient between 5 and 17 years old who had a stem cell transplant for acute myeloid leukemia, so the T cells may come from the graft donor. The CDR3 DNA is TGCAGTGTCCGGGAAGCCCTCAACTACGAGCAGTACTTC. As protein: CSVREALNYEQYF.